The rows below give T cell receptor beta chains drawn from one sample of a study of T cell responses to AZD1222 COVID-19 vaccine. Repertoires were generated with immunoSEQ multiplex PCR, while TCRdb's copy carries only in-frame clones and drops some. The sample has 150,000 or so clones, approximately 90% seen once. Sequenced here: peripheral blood, sampled on day 0 of MenACWY control vaccination. The receptors here all came from an adult in good health. CDR3s include the opening cysteine and the closing phenylalanine or tryptophan. The D gene is left open where the match is weak. Size is stated for part of the rows, as once, few or many counts, or as a class when the clone is expanded.

clone size	J gene	D gene	V gene	CDR3 protein	CDR3 DNA
-	TRBJ2-1	TRBD1	TRBV5-1	CASSPGTGGNEQFF	TGCGCCAGCAGCCCCGGGACAGGGGGGAATGAGCAGTTCTTC
-	TRBJ1-5	-	TRBV15	CATSRNLGRDQPQHF	TGTGCCACCAGCAGAAACCTGGGCAGGGACCAGCCCCAGCATTTT
-	TRBJ2-1	-	TRBV4-1	CASSQGTEGNEQFF	TGCGCCAGCAGCCAGGGGACCGAAGGGAATGAGCAGTTCTTC
-	TRBJ2-1	-	TRBV24-1	CATSGNSPTNEQFF	TGTGCCACCAGTGGTAACAGCCCAACCAATGAGCAGTTCTTC
-	TRBJ1-1	-	TRBV30	CAWEPGTVNTEAFF	TGTGCCTGGGAACCCGGGACCGTGAACACTGAAGCTTTCTTT
once	TRBJ2-3	-	TRBV7-9	CASSIASKSTDTQYF	TGTGCCAGCAGTATAGCCAGCAAGAGCACAGATACGCAGTATTTT
-	TRBJ2-3	-	TRBV7-9	CASTFPGEATDTQYF	TGTGCCAGCACCTTCCCGGGGGAGGCGACAGATACGCAGTATTTT
-	TRBJ1-1	-	TRBV6-5	CASSRTGHTEAFF	TGTGCCAGCAGTAGGACTGGGCACACTGAAGCTTTCTTT
-	TRBJ1-1	-	TRBV27	CASSTHNTEAFF	TGTGCCAGCAGTACCCATAACACTGAAGCTTTCTTT
-	TRBJ1-2	-	TRBV9	CASSVEAGPHNNYGYTF	TGTGCCAGCAGCGTAGAGGCAGGGCCACACAATAACTATGGCTACACCTTC
-	TRBJ2-3	TRBD1	TRBV29-1	CSADRGRGTDTQYF	TGCAGCGCAGACAGGGGGCGCGGCACAGATACGCAGTATTTT
-	TRBJ1-2	TRBD1	TRBV9	CASSLTGQPAYGYTF	TGTGCCAGCAGCCTAACGGGACAGCCGGCTTATGGCTACACCTTC
-	TRBJ2-5	TRBD1	TRBV2	CASRHPGGSEKTQYF	TGTGCCAGCAGACACCCAGGGGGTAGCGAGAAGACCCAGTACTTC
-	TRBJ2-2	-	TRBV7-2	CASSSAGTGELFF	TGTGCCAGCAGCTCTGCAGGGACCGGGGAGCTGTTTTTT
-	TRBJ2-5	TRBD1	TRBV3-1/TRBV3-2	CASSQDPRGRETQYF	TGTGCCAGCAGCCAAGATCCGAGGGGGCGGGAGACCCAGTACTTC
-	TRBJ2-1	TRBD2	TRBV9	CASSPGTSKQFF	TGTGCCAGCAGCCCTGGGACTAGCAAGCAGTTCTTC
-	TRBJ2-2	TRBD2	TRBV5-6	CASSLEPGGPGTGELFF	TGTGCCAGCAGCTTGGAACCGGGAGGGCCAGGCACCGGGGAGCTGTTTTTT
-	TRBJ1-2	TRBD1	TRBV10-3	CAISEGRTGYTYGYTF	TGTGCCATCAGTGAGGGGAGGACAGGGTATACCTATGGCTACACCTTC
-	TRBJ1-5	-	TRBV6-5	CASSLSTNQPQHF	TGTGCCAGCAGTCTATCGACTAATCAGCCCCAGCATTTT
-	TRBJ2-2	-	TRBV9	CASSVMGALDTGELFF	TGTGCCAGCAGCGTAATGGGGGCTCTGGACACCGGGGAGCTGTTTTTT
-	TRBJ2-3	TRBD2	TRBV9	CASSAPGLVGTDTQYF	TGTGCCAGCAGCGCCCCCGGACTAGTCGGCACAGATACGCAGTATTTT
-	TRBJ1-2	-	TRBV29-1	CSVDGYNYGYTF	TGCAGCGTTGACGGGTACAACTATGGCTACACCTTC
-	TRBJ2-7	TRBD1	TRBV5-6	CASSSGDPGGRSSYEQYF	TGTGCCAGCAGCTCCGGGGACCCAGGGGGCCGAAGCTCCTACGAGCAGTACTTC
-	TRBJ1-2	TRBD1	TRBV7-3	CASSPGTGGHYGYTF	TGTGCCAGCAGCCCCGGGACAGGGGGCCACTATGGCTACACCTTC
-	TRBJ1-1	-	TRBV2	CASSEQFNTEAFF	TGTGCCAGCAGTGAACAGTTCAACACTGAAGCTTTCTTT
-	TRBJ1-2	-	TRBV3-1/TRBV3-2	CASSQGTRRFRSYGYTF	TGTGCCAGCAGCCAAGGAACGCGGCGGTTTCGATCCTATGGCTACACCTTC
-	TRBJ2-7	-	TRBV10-3	CAISPRTGAYEQYF	TGTGCCATCAGCCCTCGTACCGGGGCCTACGAGCAGTACTTC
-	TRBJ2-6	TRBD2	TRBV30	CAWVLAGGNSGANVLTF	TGTGCCTGGGTCCTAGCGGGAGGGAACTCTGGGGCCAACGTCCTGACTTTC
-	TRBJ2-7	-	TRBV14	CASSPHGPAGEQYF	TGTGCCAGCAGCCCACACGGACCCGCTGGGGAGCAGTACTTC
-	TRBJ2-5	TRBD2	TRBV5-1	CASSLDLAGSRRTQYF	TGCGCCAGCAGCTTGGATCTAGCGGGGTCCCGGCGGACCCAGTACTTC
-	TRBJ2-2	-	TRBV12-5	CASGFSDRAEGGELFF	TGTGCTAGTGGTTTCTCGGACAGAGCGGAGGGCGGGGAGCTGTTTTTT
-	TRBJ1-1	TRBD1	TRBV14	CASSRTGSTEAFF	TGTGCCAGCAGCCGGACAGGGAGCACTGAAGCTTTCTTT
-	TRBJ1-5	-	TRBV7-8	CASSLDTNQPQHF	TGTGCCAGCAGCCTGGACACTAATCAGCCCCAGCATTTT
-	TRBJ2-1	-	TRBV5-1	CASSLQTENEQFF	TGCGCCAGCAGCTTGCAAACGGAAAATGAGCAGTTCTTC
-	TRBJ1-6	TRBD1	TRBV12-5	CASGLRQGAQGPLHF	TGTGCTAGTGGTTTGCGACAGGGGGCGCAGGGCCCCCTCCACTTT
once	TRBJ2-2	-	TRBV10-3	CAISTLSRLTDGELFF	TGTGCCATCAGTACCCTCTCGAGGCTCACGGACGGGGAGCTGTTTTTT
-	TRBJ2-2	-	TRBV14	CASSQGVTGELFF	TGTGCCAGCAGCCAAGGGGTCACCGGGGAGCTGTTTTTT
-	TRBJ2-7	-	TRBV27	CASSPSDQAYEQYF	TGTGCCAGCAGTCCCTCGGACCAGGCCTACGAGCAGTACTTC
-	TRBJ2-3	-	TRBV7-9	CASSSIADTDTQYF	TGTGCCAGCAGTTCTATAGCGGACACAGATACGCAGTATTTT
-	TRBJ1-2	-	TRBV7-9	CASSSDGNYGYTF	TGTGCCAGCAGCAGCGACGGTAACTATGGCTACACCTTC
-	TRBJ2-1	TRBD2	TRBV7-7	CASSLGGSGNNEQFF	TGTGCCAGCAGCTTGGGCGGGAGTGGAAACAATGAGCAGTTCTTC
-	TRBJ2-7	TRBD2	TRBV5-1	CASSLEIAGDYEQYF	TGCGCCAGCAGCTTGGAAATAGCGGGAGACTACGAGCAGTACTTC
-	TRBJ2-7	TRBD1	TRBV5-5	CASSLGQGAYEQYF	TGTGCCAGCAGCTTGGGACAGGGGGCATACGAGCAGTACTTC
-	TRBJ2-7	-	TRBV19	CASSGGDRSEQYF	TGTGCCAGTAGTGGGGGGGACAGATCCGAGCAGTACTTC
-	TRBJ1-2	-	TRBV30	CAWSVPGTEGLTRGYTF	TGTGCCTGGAGTGTACCGGGAACTGAGGGTCTCACGAGGGGCTACACCTTC
-	TRBJ2-7	TRBD1	TRBV7-3	CASSLRQGAYEQYF	TGTGCCAGCAGCTTGAGACAGGGGGCCTACGAGCAGTACTTC
once	TRBJ2-7	TRBD1	TRBV9	CASSAGQGPYEQYF	TGTGCCAGCAGCGCCGGACAGGGACCCTACGAGCAGTACTTC
-	TRBJ1-6	-	TRBV3-1/TRBV3-2	CASSYLGSERSPLHF	TGTGCCAGCAGCTACCTAGGCAGTGAACGTTCACCCCTCCACTTT
few	TRBJ2-1	-	TRBV2	CASSPPVGSYNEQFF	TGTGCCAGCAGCCCCCCAGTGGGCTCCTACAATGAGCAGTTCTTC
-	TRBJ1-5	-	TRBV5-5	CASSVVGQPQHF	TGTGCCAGCAGCGTGGTGGGCCAGCCCCAGCATTTT
-	TRBJ1-5	-	TRBV9	CASSVGGLNQPQHF	TGTGCCAGCAGCGTGGGGGGTTTAAATCAGCCCCAGCATTTT
-	TRBJ2-1	TRBD1	TRBV4-1	CASSRNEGQAYNEQFF	TGCGCCAGCAGCCGCAATGAAGGACAGGCATACAATGAGCAGTTCTTC
-	TRBJ1-1	-	TRBV5-1	CASSSGTLMNTEAFF	TGCGCCAGCAGCTCCGGGACGCTTATGAACACTGAAGCTTTCTTT
-	TRBJ1-1	-	TRBV28	CASSKNLNTEAFF	TGTGCCAGCAGTAAGAACCTGAACACTGAAGCTTTCTTT
-	TRBJ2-7	TRBD2	TRBV6-5	CASSTLAGSGEQYF	TGTGCCAGCAGTACCCTAGCGGGATCGGGTGAGCAGTACTTC
-	TRBJ1-2	-	TRBV12-3/TRBV12-4	CASSTGRGGGYTF	TGTGCCAGCAGCACCGGGAGGGGGGGTGGCTACACCTTC
-	TRBJ2-1	-	TRBV5-4	CASSFRVPNEQFF	TGTGCCAGCAGCTTTCGAGTACCCAATGAACAGTTCTTC
-	TRBJ1-2	TRBD1	TRBV19	CASSIWTGADGYTF	TGTGCCAGTAGTATTTGGACAGGGGCTGATGGCTACACCTTC
-	TRBJ1-1	-	TRBV27	CASSLRGGTEAFF	TGTGCCAGCAGTTTACGGGGAGGCACTGAAGCTTTCTTT